This TCR beta chain was captured by sequencing in a study of blood T cells in healthy people across ages. Notes on the study in general: Aged donors had fewer naive CD4+ cells and lower diversity than long-lived donors.

V lost 7 bases and J lost 5; bases outside the gene matches: 5. CDR1 DFQATT and CDR2 SNEGSKA come from the germline V gene (reference sequence). CDR3 length: 13 residues. With a J-beta primer mix and a sample-barcoded 5' primer, a second PCR ran about 7 to 11 cycles. TCRdb passed the 5' RACE reads through MiXCR, listing each CDR3 protein once. This table has 910,000 or so distinct CDR3 sequences, about 53% appearing once. Details on this clonotype: Its antigen is currently unknown.

About 10 milliliters of peripheral blood were drawn from each donor into EDTA-treated tubes. The sequenced material came from blood. This sequence joins TRBV20-1 and TRBJ2-2; 9 bases line up with TRBD1. The clonotype was recovered from a woman aged 60 to 75 in good health. The CDR3 spells CSVGTGWTGELFF. The CDR3 bases are TGCAGTGTGGGGACAGGGTGGACCGGGGAGCTGTTTTTT.